A single sample gave rise to the 27 T cell receptor beta chains below, sequenced in a study of PD-1 blockade in classical Hodgkin lymphoma. Every patient was affected by relapse after autologous stem cell transplantation, while exposure to brentuximab vedotin was not uniform. Generated by immunoSEQ multiplex PCR, the TCRdb table keeps only in-frame clones and is missing some. The table shows about 110,000 clones, with about nine tenths occurring only once. The material sequenced was peripheral blood mononuclear cells (PBMCs), taken before the second cycle of nivolumab. The receptors originated from a human donor with classical Hodgkin lymphoma.

The chain carries TRBV6-5 and TRBJ1-2; 8 bases are a match to TRBD1. The CDR3 contains 14 residues. Germline V gene sequence: CDR1 MNHEY, CDR2 SVGAGI. Losses at the gene ends were 2 bases for V and 8 bases for J; bases not matched to a gene: 7. The CDR3, as DNA: TGTGCCAGCAGTTACGGTCAGGGGGCAAGCGGCTACACCTTC. Its protein is CASSYGQGASGYTF.

V gene TRBV6-5 combines with J gene TRBJ1-5; a weak D match, TRBD1 (5 bases). The V end was cut by 5 bases, the J end by 3 bases, with 14 bases between. Germline CDR1 reads MNHEY; CDR2 reads SVGAGI. CDR3 length: 15 residues. CDR3 DNA: TGTGCCAGCAGTAGGTCAGGGAATGACAATCAGCCCCAGCATTTT. Its translation: CASSRSGNDNQPQHF.

This sequence joins TRBV7-9 and TRBJ2-1; 10 positions agree with TRBD2. CDR1 and CDR2 (germline): SEHNR, FQNEAQ (reference sequence). The V gene end was trimmed by 7 bases and the J gene end by 2 bases; junction bases not matched to a gene: 5. The CDR3 consists of 15 residues. CDR3: CASTPGTSAYNEQFF. The DNA of the CDR3 is TGTGCCAGCACCCCCGGGACTAGCGCCTACAATGAGCAGTTCTTC.

This chain connects TRBV14 to TRBJ1-6; possible D gene TRBD1, 5 bases. CDR1 and CDR2 from the germline V gene are SGHDN and FVKESK. CDR3 size: 14 residues. Trimming removed 1 base at V and 10 bases at J, with 11 bases between. CDR3 residues: CASSQGRDLSPLHF. CDR3 nucleotide sequence: TGTGCCAGCAGCCAAGGCAGGGATCTCTCACCCCTCCACTTT.

This clone has only one observation. CDR3 residues: CASSVGGRAAETQYF. As DNA, the CDR3 is TGTGCCAGCAGCGTAGGCGGGAGGGCCGCTGAGACCCAGTACTTC. The chain carries TRBV9 and TRBJ2-5, with 9 positions matching TRBD2. The CDR3 is made up of 15 amino acids. The V segment lost 0 bases and the J segment 5 bases; nucleotides outside the gene matches: 5. Germline V gene data show CDR1 as SGDLS and CDR2 as YYNGEE.

The gene calls are TRBV6-5 and TRBJ2-7; D remains unclear. Trimming pared 5 bases from V and 6 bases from J, leaving 11 bases between. The CDR3 covers 12 residues. Per germline, CDR1 MNHEY and CDR2 SVGAGI. CDR3 amino acids: CASSIPPGEQYF. CDR3 in DNA: TGTGCCAGCAGTATCCCCCCCGGCGAGCAGTACTTC.

V and J are TRBV5-1 and TRBJ2-2, with D possibly matching TRBD2 (6 bases). Trimming cost V 7 bases and J 0 bases, with 22 bases left between them. In germline, CDR1 is SGHRS, CDR2 YFSETQ. This CDR3 comprises 18 residues. In nucleotides, the CDR3 is TGCGCCAGCCGCGCGGGGCTATTCGGGTCCTCGAACACCGGGGAGCTGTTTTTT. Its protein is CASRAGLFGSSNTGELFF.

The rearrangement uses TRBV5-6 and TRBJ2-7, with 7 bases that match TRBD1. Trimming at V came to 5 bases and at J to 3 bases, leaving 8 bases not matched to a gene. This CDR3 contains 14 residues. Germline V gene sequence: CDR1 SGHDT, CDR2 YYEEEE. The DNA for the CDR3 is TGTGCCAGCAGAGCTTGGAACAGGGGCTACGAGCAGTACTTC. Its translation is CASRAWNRGYEQYF.

The chain has TRBV2 and TRBJ2-5; D not resolved. V was pared by 9 bases and J by 9 bases, with 20 bases between. The germline gives CDR1 SNHLY, CDR2 FYNNEI. This CDR3 has 13 residues. The CDR3 reads CASRSIPLEAQYF. The CDR3 nucleotides read TGTGCCAGTCGATCGATCCCCCTAGAAGCCCAGTACTTC.

The chain carries TRBV28 and TRBJ2-7, with a weak D call TRBD1 (5 bases). The CDR3 totals 12 residues. V was cut by 5 bases and J by 4 bases, with 9 bases left in between. Germline lookup yields CDR1 MDHEN and CDR2 SYDVKM. The CDR3: CASSPDTYEQYF. For the CDR3, the DNA is TGTGCCAGCAGTCCGGACACTTACGAGCAGTACTTC.

This sequence joins TRBV10-2 and TRBJ2-7; possibly TRBD1 or TRBD2 for D (5 bases each). V was cut by 6 bases and J by 0 bases, with 9 bases left in between. The CDR3 loop spans 13 amino acids. Germline V gene data show CDR1 as WSHSY and CDR2 as SAAADI. The CDR3 reads CASRGTPSYEQYF. In DNA form, the CDR3 reads TGCGCCAGCAGGGGGACCCCCTCCTACGAGCAGTACTTC.

This chain joins TRBV25-1 and TRBJ1-2, with TRBD1 matching 7 bases. Per the germline V gene, CDR1 is MGHDK and CDR2 is SYGVNS. Trimming took 5 bases from V and 1 from J; bases not matched to a gene: 4. This CDR3 has 14 residues. In nucleotides, the CDR3 is TGTGCCAGCAGTAGACAGGGTTTTAACTATGGCTACACCTTC. Its translation is CASSRQGFNYGYTF.

V gene TRBV2 combines with J gene TRBJ1-2; D gene ambiguous. Per germline, CDR1 SNHLY and CDR2 FYNNEI. V lost 6 bases, J lost 4 bases, and 12 bases lay in between. The CDR3 has 13 amino acids. The CDR3 loop reads CASRFTDGYGYTF. CDR3 in DNA: TGTGCCAGCAGATTCACTGACGGCTATGGCTACACCTTC.

The chain joins TRBV25-1 to TRBJ2-1; no definite D call. Germline V lookup: CDR1 MGHDK, CDR2 SYGVNS. V was shortened by 1 base and J by 5 bases, with 15 bases between the two germline ends. The CDR3 is made up of 16 amino acids. CDR3: CASSEWQEPPHNEQFF. The CDR3 bases are TGTGCCAGCAGTGAATGGCAGGAACCCCCCCACAATGAGCAGTTCTTC.

This clone has only one observation. The chain carries TRBV11-1 and TRBJ2-7; no clear D gene. Trimming stripped 3 bases from V and 0 bases from J, with 12 bases between. Germline V gene lookup returns CDR1 SGHAT and CDR2 FQDESV (reference sequence). The CDR3 is 15 amino acids. CDR3 sequence: CASSFERSSSYEQYF. The CDR3 DNA is TGTGCCAGCAGCTTTGAGCGATCGAGCTCCTACGAGCAGTACTTC.

The rearrangement uses TRBV11-2 and TRBJ2-1; D unclear. The V gene's germline CDR1 is SGHAT and CDR2 FQNNGV. V was shortened by 3 bases and J by 8 bases, with 2 bases between the two germline ends. This CDR3 region has 10 residues. Here the CDR3 DNA reads TGTGCCAGCAGCTTCCATGAGCAGTTCTTC. It is translated as CASSFHEQFF.

V gene TRBV13 combines with J gene TRBJ2-3; no definite D call. The germline V gene has CDR1 PRHDT and CDR2 FYEKMQ (reference sequence). V gave up 3 bases and J gave up 2 bases, with 15 bases separating them. CDR3 length: 16 amino acids. CDR3 sequence reads: CASSFPRRRNTDTQYF. The CDR3 DNA is TGTGCCAGCAGCTTTCCGCGTCGGCGGAACACAGATACGCAGTATTTT.

The V call is TRBV9, the J call TRBJ2-5; no clear D. Germline CDR1 is SGDLS and CDR2 is YYNGEE. V was pared by 1 base and J by 3 bases, with 7 bases between. The CDR3 extends over 13 amino acids. The CDR3 loop is CASSVRAEETQYF. The CDR3 DNA reads TGTGCCAGCAGCGTAAGGGCAGAAGAGACCCAGTACTTC.

This clone was observed once. The V and J genes are TRBV6-4 and TRBJ1-4, with D unclear. The CDR3 is 17 amino acids. CDR1 is MRHNA and CDR2 is SNTAGT in the germline V gene. Deletions cut 0 bases from V and 7 bases from J, with 18 bases between. CDR3 amino acids: CASSDSIEPDRAEKLFF. CDR3 nucleotides: TGTGCCAGCAGTGACTCCATCGAACCGGACCGTGCTGAAAAACTGTTTTTT.

The chain uses TRBV19 and TRBJ2-3; D not certain. The germline CDR1 and CDR2 sequences are LNHDA and SQIVND (reference sequence). The V end was cut by 6 bases, the J end by 0 bases, with 13 bases between. The CDR3 totals 15 residues. Here the CDR3 reads CASSPAAHSTDTQYF. Here the CDR3 DNA reads TGTGCCAGTAGCCCGGCAGCCCATAGCACAGATACGCAGTATTTT.

The chain links TRBV7-8 to TRBJ2-1; 10 nucleotides align to TRBD2. With V trimmed by 6 bases and J by 7 bases, 6 bases remained unmatched. CDR1 and CDR2 from the germline V gene are SGHVS and FQNEAQ. The CDR3 has 14 amino acids. CDR3 sequence reads: CASRLAGSGNEQFF. Here the CDR3 DNA reads TGTGCCAGCAGACTAGCGGGAAGTGGAAATGAGCAGTTCTTC.

The chain couples TRBV10-2 to TRBJ1-1; TRBD1 might be the D (6 bases). In germline, CDR1 is WSHSY, CDR2 SAAADI. The CDR3 runs to 12 residues. V was pared by 9 bases and J by 10 bases, with 18 bases between. The CDR3 bases are TGCGCCAGTAGAAGCCAGGGGTTTTTAGCTTTCTTT. Encoded protein: CASRSQGFLAFF.

This chain links TRBV19 with TRBJ2-1; 8 bases line up with TRBD2. Germline CDR1 is LNHDA and CDR2 is SQIVND (reference sequence). V gave up 5 bases and J gave up 0 bases; unmatched junction bases: 6. The CDR3 is 16 residues long. CDR3: CASSRSGTSSYNEQFF. Here the CDR3 DNA reads TGTGCCAGTAGTCGTAGCGGGACTAGCTCCTACAATGAGCAGTTCTTC.

CDR3 residues: CASSLTSGRIHEQYF. The CDR3 DNA reads as TGTGCCAGCAGTTTGACTAGCGGGAGAATCCACGAGCAGTACTTC. The rearrangement joins TRBV28 to TRBJ2-7; 12 bases fit TRBD2. V lost 3 bases, J lost 5 bases, and 5 bases stayed unmatched. The length of the CDR3 is 15 residues. The germline V gene encodes CDR1 MDHEN and CDR2 SYDVKM.

The rearrangement uses TRBV7-9 and TRBJ1-1; D is ambiguous. Germline V gene lookup returns CDR1 SEHNR and CDR2 FQNEAQ (reference sequence). V lost 5 bases to trimming and J lost 5 bases, with 18 bases between them. CDR3 size: 15 residues. The DNA of the CDR3 is TGTGCCAGCAGCCCAAATAGGGCCCCGGGGACTGAAGCTTTCTTT. Amino acids: CASSPNRAPGTEAFF.

This chain connects TRBV19 to TRBJ1-6, with TRBD1 as a possible D gene (6 bases). The V and J ends lost 0 bases and 10 bases respectively, with 16 bases between them. There are 16 residues in the CDR3. The germline V gene has CDR1 LNHDA and CDR2 SQIVND (reference sequence). Here the CDR3 DNA reads TGTGCCAGTAGTATAGATACCTGGGACACCGAATCACCCCTCCACTTT. This gives the protein CASSIDTWDTESPLHF.

The rearrangement uses TRBV6-1 and TRBJ1-1; D ambiguous. This CDR3 has 13 amino acids. Germline loops: CDR1 MNHNS, CDR2 SASEGT. Trimming removed 1 base from V and 1 base from J, with 4 bases in between. The CDR3, as DNA: TGTGCCAGCAGTGAAGGTCCGAACACTGAAGCTTTCTTT. Translated, it gives CASSEGPNTEAFF.